This is a list of T cell receptor beta chains from one sample in a study of graft-versus-host responses after intestinal transplantation. Only in-frame clones appear in the TCRdb table, and some are missing; sequencing was by immunoSEQ multiplex PCR. Of roughly 120,000 clones in the sample, roughly 91% are singletons; the top ten hold around 0.12%. These receptors have no identified antigens. The sample consisted of unstimulated CD4+ T cells sorted from spleen or lymph node cells, taken before intestinal transplant. Source of these receptors: a human donor who received an intestinal transplant. CDR3s include the opening cysteine and the closing phenylalanine or tryptophan. The D gene is left open where the match is weak. A clone size is listed for some rows: how often the clone was seen (once, few, many), or a class if it is expanded.

J gene,V gene,D gene,clone size,CDR3 protein,CDR3 DNA
TRBJ2-7,TRBV10-2,TRBD1,.,CASTTGQGAFYEQYF,TGCGCCAGCACCACAGGACAGGGGGCCTTCTACGAGCAGTACTTC
TRBJ2-2,TRBV20-1,.,once,CSAKGAGELFF,TGCAGTGCTAAAGGGGCCGGGGAGCTGTTTTTT
TRBJ2-2,TRBV7-3,TRBD2,.,CASSPGLAANTGELFF,TGTGCCAGCAGCCCGGGACTAGCGGCGAACACCGGGGAGCTGTTTTTT
TRBJ2-7,TRBV29-1,.,.,CSVDEGSYEQYF,TGCAGCGTTGACGAGGGCTCCTACGAGCAGTACTTC
TRBJ2-1,TRBV5-1,TRBD2,.,CASSSRDGLAGGGSYNEQFF,TGCGCCAGCAGCTCCAGGGACGGACTAGCGGGAGGCGGGTCCTACAATGAGCAGTTCTTC
TRBJ1-1,TRBV28,.,.,CASGRGGVNTEAFF,TGTGCCAGCGGGCGGGGAGGGGTGAACACTGAAGCTTTCTTT
TRBJ1-1,TRBV18,TRBD1,.,CASSLTGTVNTEAFF,TGTGCCAGCTCACTGACCGGGACAGTTAACACTGAAGCTTTCTTT
TRBJ2-3,TRBV30,.,.,CAWSVGPSTDTQYF,TGTGCCTGGAGTGTGGGGCCTAGCACAGATACGCAGTATTTT
TRBJ2-5,TRBV27,TRBD1,.,CASSYLRGTGTAETQYF,TGTGCCAGCAGTTACTTAAGGGGGACAGGGACCGCGGAGACCCAGTACTTC
TRBJ2-2,TRBV27,.,.,CASSFRGELFF,TGTGCCAGCAGTTTTCGCGGGGAGCTGTTTTTT
TRBJ2-7,TRBV2,.,.,CASRRRGSPSYEQYF,TGTGCCAGCAGGAGACGAGGGTCCCCGTCCTACGAGCAGTACTTC
TRBJ2-1,TRBV5-1,.,.,CASSLSGQQSSYNEQFF,TGCGCCAGCAGCCTCAGCGGGCAGCAGAGCTCCTACAATGAGCAGTTCTTC
TRBJ2-3,TRBV6-5,TRBD1,once,CASSSLTGGADTQYF,TGTGCCAGCAGTTCTTTGACAGGGGGTGCAGATACGCAGTATTTT
TRBJ2-7,TRBV11-2,.,.,CASSPSILVVEQYF,TGTGCCAGCAGCCCGTCGATACTGGTAGTCGAGCAGTACTTC
TRBJ2-4,TRBV28,.,.,CASTPTVPVAKNIQYF,TGTGCCAGCACCCCGACAGTCCCTGTTGCCAAAAACATTCAGTACTTC
TRBJ1-2,TRBV30,.,.,CAWSPPGRDYTF,TGTGCCTGGAGTCCCCCGGGCCGGGACTACACCTTC
TRBJ2-7,TRBV6-5,.,.,CASSYIGGLTYEQYF,TGTGCCAGCAGTTACATTGGTGGCTTGACCTACGAGCAGTACTTC
TRBJ1-4,TRBV7-2,.,.,CASSIRDTTSEKLFF,TGTGCCAGCAGCATCCGGGACACCACGTCGGAAAAACTGTTTTTT
TRBJ1-4,TRBV4-1,TRBD1,.,CASSQEGQGAATNEKLFF,TGCGCCAGCAGCCAAGAGGGACAGGGGGCGGCAACTAATGAAAAACTGTTTTTT
TRBJ2-3,TRBV27,.,.,CASSPYWGTGGDTQYF,TGTGCCAGCAGTCCTTATTGGGGGACTGGGGGAGATACGCAGTATTTT
TRBJ1-2,TRBV28,.,.,CASNFQGWTYGYTF,TGTGCCAGCAATTTTCAGGGATGGACCTATGGCTACACCTTC
TRBJ1-1,TRBV6-5,.,once,CASSANRVGAEAFF,TGTGCCAGCAGTGCCAACCGGGTGGGGGCTGAAGCTTTCTTT
TRBJ1-1,TRBV25-1,.,.,CASSERQVMNTEAFF,TGTGCCAGCAGTGAAAGACAGGTGATGAACACTGAAGCTTTCTTT
TRBJ1-2,TRBV11-2,.,.,CASREEYGYTF,TGTGCCAGCAGAGAGGAGTATGGCTACACCTTC
TRBJ2-5,TRBV28,.,.,CASTLRREQYF,TGTGCCAGCACCCTAAGGAGGGAACAGTACTTC
TRBJ2-2,TRBV4-2,TRBD2,.,CASSQAGTSGKRTGELFF,TGTGCCAGCAGCCAAGCCGGGACTAGCGGGAAGAGAACCGGGGAGCTGTTTTTT
TRBJ2-7,TRBV5-8,.,.,CASSPQPFLYEQYF,TGTGCCAGCAGCCCCCAGCCCTTCCTGTACGAGCAGTACTTC
TRBJ2-5,TRBV6-1,TRBD2,.,CASGSGLPQETQYF,TGTGCCAGCGGCTCGGGACTACCTCAAGAGACCCAGTACTTC
TRBJ2-1,TRBV11-2,TRBD2,.,CASSPGLAGGNEQFF,TGTGCCAGCAGCCCGGGACTAGCAGGTGGCAATGAGCAGTTCTTC
TRBJ1-4,TRBV19,.,.,CASSLARSWSTNEKLFF,TGTGCCAGTAGTTTAGCCCGATCCTGGTCAACTAATGAAAAACTGTTTTTT
TRBJ2-7,TRBV7-9,.,.,CASSRTGIAEQYF,TGTGCCAGCAGCAGAACAGGGATAGCCGAGCAGTACTTC
TRBJ2-6,TRBV30,.,.,CAWSVSPGGVGPGANVLTF,TGTGCCTGGAGTGTCTCCCCAGGGGGGGTCGGGCCTGGGGCCAACGTCCTGACTTTC
TRBJ2-1,TRBV6-4,.,.,CASSTEGGSYNEQFF,TGTGCCAGCAGCACCGAAGGCGGATCTTACAATGAGCAGTTCTTC
TRBJ2-7,TRBV7-7,.,once,CASSPVGRGPYEQYF,TGTGCTAGCAGCCCGGTAGGGAGAGGCCCCTACGAGCAGTACTTC
TRBJ2-2,TRBV7-2,.,.,CASSLPAGTNTGELFF,TGTGCCAGCAGCTTACCGGCGGGAACGAACACCGGGGAGCTGTTTTTT
TRBJ2-6,TRBV18,.,.,CASSPGQAYSGANVLTF,TGTGCCAGCTCACCAGGGCAGGCCTACTCTGGGGCCAACGTCCTGACTTTC
TRBJ1-1,TRBV10-3,.,.,CAISRETEAFF,TGTGCCATCAGTCGTGAGACTGAAGCTTTCTTT
TRBJ1-5,TRBV27,.,once,CASRPDRRVQPQHF,TGTGCCAGCAGACCCGACAGGAGGGTACAGCCCCAGCATTTT
TRBJ1-1,TRBV2,.,.,CASMVEGVMNTEAFF,TGTGCCAGCATGGTCGAGGGGGTCATGAACACTGAAGCTTTCTTT
TRBJ1-3,TRBV7-3,.,.,CASSLNPGAGNTIYF,TGTGCCAGCAGCTTAAATCCAGGGGCTGGAAACACCATATATTTT
TRBJ1-1,TRBV6-1,.,.,CASSQRGFTEAFF,TGTGCCAGCAGCCAAAGGGGTTTCACTGAAGCTTTCTTT
TRBJ2-1,TRBV18,TRBD1,.,CASSRDRGDEQFF,TGTGCCAGCTCAAGGGACAGGGGCGATGAGCAGTTCTTC
TRBJ2-7,TRBV5-1,TRBD2,.,CASSLPSSGVTYEQYF,TGCGCCAGCAGCTTGCCGTCTAGCGGGGTCACCTACGAGCAGTACTTC
TRBJ2-2,TRBV5-6,TRBD2,once,CASSGGGLAGDTGELFF,TGTGCCAGCAGCGGGGGGGGACTAGCGGGAGACACCGGGGAGCTGTTTTTT
TRBJ2-5,TRBV2,TRBD1,.,CASRKDRQGFGTQYF,TGTGCCAGCCGGAAGGACAGGCAAGGCTTCGGGACCCAGTACTTC
TRBJ2-1,TRBV27,TRBD2,.,CASSSIDVNWGLDEQFF,TGTGCCAGCAGTTCTATTGATGTGAACTGGGGACTAGATGAGCAGTTCTTC
TRBJ2-1,TRBV10-3,.,.,CAISLDFYNEQFF,TGTGCCATCAGCCTGGACTTCTACAATGAGCAGTTCTTC
TRBJ2-7,TRBV7-3,.,once,CASSPAGSSYEQYF,TGTGCCAGCAGCCCTGCTGGGAGCTCCTACGAGCAGTACTTC
TRBJ2-7,TRBV27,TRBD1,.,CASSPDRDPPYRSYEQYF,TGTGCCAGCAGCCCAGACAGGGATCCCCCCTATCGCTCCTACGAGCAGTACTTC